These T cell receptor beta chains were read from a single sample in a study of technical replicates of blood from several donors. Profiling relied on immunoSEQ multiplex PCR, and the TCRdb table lists in-frame clones only, not all of them. The data show roughly 74,000 clones, with 90% to 95% seen just once and 0.39% held by the top ten. The specimen sequenced was T cells isolated from PBMCs. The receptor set was obtained from a human donor in good health. The CDR3 runs from the conserved cysteine through the conserved F or W. D genes are given only for firm matches. Clone size is not always given. Where it is, it says once, few, many or a class for expanded clones.

CDR3nt,CDR3aa,j_gene,v_gene,d_gene,abundance
TGCGCCAGCAGCTTAGGACAGGGGGCTATGTACGAGCAGTACTTC,CASSLGQGAMYEQYF,TRBJ2-7,TRBV5-1,TRBD1,.
TGTGCCAGCAGTTTAAGTAGACAGGGGGGGGGATATGGCTACACCTTC,CASSLSRQGGGYGYTF,TRBJ1-2,TRBV27,TRBD1,.
TGTGCCAGCAGTCCTACTATGGCCAAAAACATTCAGTACTTC,CASSPTMAKNIQYF,TRBJ2-4,TRBV13,.,.
TGTGCCAGCAGCTTAGCGCCCGGCAGGGGGGATGGCTACACCTTC,CASSLAPGRGDGYTF,TRBJ1-2,TRBV7-8,TRBD1,.
TGTGCCAGCAGCCTGGGACAGAACTATGGCTACACCTTC,CASSLGQNYGYTF,TRBJ1-2,TRBV7-9,TRBD1,.
TGCGCCAGCAGCCTAATACAGGGGGCCAACGAGCAGTACTTC,CASSLIQGANEQYF,TRBJ2-7,TRBV4-1,TRBD1,.
TGTGCCAGCAGTTCCAGGGCCCACGAGCAGTACTTC,CASSSRAHEQYF,TRBJ2-7,TRBV27,.,.
TGCGCCAGCCGAGACACGGCATCACCAGGGGAGCTGTTTTTT,CASRDTASPGELFF,TRBJ2-2,TRBV10-1,.,.
TGTGCCAGCAGTTACGGGGCTAGCGGAGCCTACAATGAGCAGTTCTTC,CASSYGASGAYNEQFF,TRBJ2-1,TRBV6-5,TRBD2,few
TGTGCCAGTAGTCGACAGGCAACTAATGAAAAACTGTTTTTT,CASSRQATNEKLFF,TRBJ1-4,TRBV19,.,.
TGTGCCAGCAGTTGGGACAGCCCATTCTCCTACGAGCAGTACTTC,CASSWDSPFSYEQYF,TRBJ2-7,TRBV6-5,TRBD1,.
TGTGCCAGTAGTCTACCAGAAGGGGGGGCCTATGGCTACACCTTC,CASSLPEGGAYGYTF,TRBJ1-2,TRBV19,.,.
TGTGCCAGCAGTTTTAACTCCTTATCCTATAATGAAAAACTGTTTTTT,CASSFNSLSYNEKLFF,TRBJ1-4,TRBV27,.,few
TGTGCCAGCAGCTTAGGGTCTCGCAGAAACACCGGGGAGCTGTTTTTT,CASSLGSRRNTGELFF,TRBJ2-2,TRBV11-3,.,.
TGTGCCAGCAGTTTGGGACTTCCGTACGAGCAGTACTTC,CASSLGLPYEQYF,TRBJ2-7,TRBV6-1,.,once
TGTGCCAGCAGTTCAGGGGGCGGCTATGGCTACACCTTC,CASSSGGGYGYTF,TRBJ1-2,TRBV6-5,TRBD1,.
TGTGCCAGCAGTGAGCTTTATGAAGCTTTCTTT,CASSELYEAFF,TRBJ1-1,TRBV6-5,.,few
TGTGCCAGTAGTCCACAGGGGAACACTGAAGCTTTCTTT,CASSPQGNTEAFF,TRBJ1-1,TRBV19,.,few
TGTGCCAGCAGCGCCACGGGACAGGGCTATGGCTACACCTTC,CASSATGQGYGYTF,TRBJ1-2,TRBV9,TRBD1,.
TGCGCCAGCAGCCCGACGGGGGGTAGAAGATCAGATACGCAGTATTTT,CASSPTGGRRSDTQYF,TRBJ2-3,TRBV5-1,TRBD2,.
TGTGCCAGTAGTCGGGGGACGGAGTACACTGAAGCTTTCTTT,CASSRGTEYTEAFF,TRBJ1-1,TRBV19,.,.
TGTGCCAGCAGATTGACAGGAGACGAGACCCAGTACTTC,CASRLTGDETQYF,TRBJ2-5,TRBV28,.,.
TGTGCCAGCAGCGTAGGTGCTAGCGGGGTGGGCACAGATACGCAGTATTTT,CASSVGASGVGTDTQYF,TRBJ2-3,TRBV9,TRBD2,.
TGTGCCAGCAGTTCCCCTCCTAGCGGGAGAGGGTACGAGCAGTACTTC,CASSSPPSGRGYEQYF,TRBJ2-7,TRBV28,TRBD2,.
TGTGCCAGCCAACAGGGGGGGGCCAACGTCCTGACTTTC,CASQQGGANVLTF,TRBJ2-6,TRBV7-2,TRBD1,.
TGTGCCAGCAGCGTAGGGACTAGCGTCGAGACCCAGTACTTC,CASSVGTSVETQYF,TRBJ2-5,TRBV7-3,TRBD2,.
TGCAGCGTACAGGAGATGAACACTGAAGCTTTCTTT,CSVQEMNTEAFF,TRBJ1-1,TRBV29-1,.,.
TGTGCCAGCCATAAGGCCGGGACAGAGTTGTACTTC,CASHKAGTELYF,TRBJ2-7,TRBV2,TRBD1,.
TGTGCCAGCAGCTCCCCGCTAAGGCAGGGGCTTTCCTACAATGAGCAGTTCTTC,CASSSPLRQGLSYNEQFF,TRBJ2-1,TRBV7-8,.,.
TGTGCCAGCAGTGCCGGACTACTCTATGGCTACACCTTC,CASSAGLLYGYTF,TRBJ1-2,TRBV2,.,.
TGCAGCGTCTCTCGGGGGGGCACAGATACGCAGTATTTT,CSVSRGGTDTQYF,TRBJ2-3,TRBV29-1,TRBD2,.
TGTGCCAGCAGCTTAAAGCCAGCGGGAGCGCTAAATACGCAGTATTTT,CASSLKPAGALNTQYF,TRBJ2-3,TRBV7-9,TRBD2,once
TGTGCCAGCAGCTTTGGGACAGCTTACTATGGCTACACCTTC,CASSFGTAYYGYTF,TRBJ1-2,TRBV7-2,TRBD1,.
TGTGCCAGCAGCTTCCCAGGGATAGATACGCAGTATTTT,CASSFPGIDTQYF,TRBJ2-3,TRBV27,.,.
TGCGCCAGCAGGGGTTTTAACAGCCATGAGCAGTTCTTC,CASRGFNSHEQFF,TRBJ2-1,TRBV5-1,.,.
TGTGCCAGCAGCTTGGGACAGGGGGCAGGCACTGAAGCTTTCTTT,CASSLGQGAGTEAFF,TRBJ1-1,TRBV5-6,TRBD1,.
TGTGCCAGCAGCTTCAGGGACAGCTTCTCTGGGGCCAACGTCCTGACTTTC,CASSFRDSFSGANVLTF,TRBJ2-6,TRBV7-9,TRBD1,.
TGTGCCAGCAGCGTAGTACCTAGCGGGAACAATGAGCAGTTCTTC,CASSVVPSGNNEQFF,TRBJ2-1,TRBV9,TRBD2,.
TGTGCCAGCAGCGACCGGGACAGGGGGCGCGCGAACACCGGGGAGCTGTTTTTT,CASSDRDRGRANTGELFF,TRBJ2-2,TRBV9,TRBD1,.
TGTGCCTGGAGCGAGACTCACACCGGGGAGCTGTTTTTT,CAWSETHTGELFF,TRBJ2-2,TRBV30,.,few
TGTGCCACCGGGACAGGACCGATCACAGATACGCAGTATTTT,CATGTGPITDTQYF,TRBJ2-3,TRBV28,TRBD1,.
TGTGCCAGCAGCTTCCTCGTAGAGAACTATGGCTACACCTTC,CASSFLVENYGYTF,TRBJ1-2,TRBV7-9,.,.
TGTGCCAGCAGGTCTCAGATCTCTGGAAACACCATATATTTT,CASRSQISGNTIYF,TRBJ1-3,TRBV7-2,.,once
TGTGCCAGCACCGAGGGGATTTCTAGCGCAGATACGCAGTATTTT,CASTEGISSADTQYF,TRBJ2-3,TRBV28,.,.
TGTGCCAGCAGTTATAGGGGACAGGGCCTCAATGAGCAGTTCTTC,CASSYRGQGLNEQFF,TRBJ2-1,TRBV6-6,TRBD1,.
TGTGCCAGCAGCTATTGGACAAATACCTACGAGCAGTACTTC,CASSYWTNTYEQYF,TRBJ2-7,TRBV5-6,.,.
TGTGCCAGCAGCTTGAGTGAGGGTTACCTCTATGGCTACACCTTC,CASSLSEGYLYGYTF,TRBJ1-2,TRBV13,.,.
TGTGCCAGCAGTTACTCTCTGGACAGCTCCTACGAGCAGTACTTC,CASSYSLDSSYEQYF,TRBJ2-7,TRBV6-6,.,once
TGTGCCAGCAGCGTTCACCAGGGGAGAAACACTGAAGCTTTCTTT,CASSVHQGRNTEAFF,TRBJ1-1,TRBV9,.,.
TGTGCCAGCAGCCCGGTAAATCAGCCCCAGCATTTT,CASSPVNQPQHF,TRBJ1-5,TRBV14,.,.